This is a list of T cell receptor beta chains from one sample in a study of monozygotic twins with inflammatory bowel disease. TCRdb reworked the 5' RACE reads into one entry per CDR3 protein, no DNA. This sample's table has more than 300,000 distinct CDR3 sequences. The specimen sequenced was blood. These receptors all come from a human donor with ulcerative colitis or Crohn's disease, or a healthy co-twin of an affected twin (not recorded which). CDR3s include the opening cysteine and the closing phenylalanine or tryptophan.

v_call	j_call	cdr3_aa
TRBV6-5	TRBJ2-2	CASSTSGGGAGELFF
TRBV12-3/TRBV12-4	TRBJ2-6	CASGFSGANVLTF
TRBV6-5	TRBJ2-7	CASSHRNSYEQYF
TRBV11-1	TRBJ2-5	CASSLATLEGLAGHQETQYF
TRBV19	TRBJ1-2	CASRYWVGDNPVYGYTF
TRBV20-1	TRBJ2-1	CSARWVLAGGYNEQFF
TRBV7-9	TRBJ2-2	CASAQGADTGELFF
TRBV4-3	TRBJ2-2	CASSQENVDTGELFF
TRBV20-1	TRBJ1-5	CSARGTGNSNQPQHF
TRBV7-2	TRBJ2-6	CASSLVGSSGANVLTF
TRBV6-1	TRBJ2-5	CASSRGQDQETQYF
TRBV15	TRBJ1-6	CATSRVVWDSPLHF
TRBV6-5	TRBJ1-6	CASSYSGRDSPLHF
TRBV10-3	TRBJ1-5	CAISGATSTGNQPQHF
TRBV5-1	TRBJ1-5	CASSLVWGSNQPQHF
TRBV5-5	TRBJ1-1	CASSWAGQKNTEAFF
TRBV7-3	TRBJ2-1	CASSLTSLGVAGLNEQFF
TRBV6-1	TRBJ2-7	CASSEVWGAEEQYF
TRBV7-2	TRBJ1-1	CASSLAWTGDTEAFF
TRBV20-1	TRBJ2-7	CSSYLGGRSYEQYF
TRBV7-2	TRBJ2-7	CASSLGIQGGEQYF
TRBV20-1	TRBJ1-6	CSARDRGESPLHF
TRBV7-3	TRBJ2-1	CASSLPGGLESNEQFF
TRBV5-1	TRBJ1-1	CASSLQGASNTEAFF
TRBV27	TRBJ2-2	CASSFNAGGPGELFF
TRBV13	TRBJ1-1	CASRYYRGSTEAFF
TRBV30	TRBJ2-1	CAWSVGQGDYNEQFF
TRBV5-1	TRBJ2-2	CATTTSGNTGELFF
TRBV30	TRBJ1-2	CAWSALVANYGYTF
TRBV7-8	TRBJ2-3	CASSPIPTETSTDTQYF
TRBV10-3	TRBJ2-1	CAISEMAFYNEQFF
TRBV2	TRBJ2-2	CASSESGELFF
TRBV3-1	TRBJ2-3	CASERGGTDTQYF
TRBV20-1	TRBJ2-7	CSARPQGSLGEQYF
TRBV19	TRBJ1-6	CASRKDRSAYSPLHF
TRBV27	TRBJ2-7	CATPSGTNSYEQYF